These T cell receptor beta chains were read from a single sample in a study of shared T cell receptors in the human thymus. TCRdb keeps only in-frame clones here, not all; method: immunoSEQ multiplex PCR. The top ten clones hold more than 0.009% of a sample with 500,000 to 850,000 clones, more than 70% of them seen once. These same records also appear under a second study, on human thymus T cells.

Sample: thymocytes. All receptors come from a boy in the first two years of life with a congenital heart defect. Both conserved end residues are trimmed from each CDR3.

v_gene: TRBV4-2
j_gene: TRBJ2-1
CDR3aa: ASSQDRTSGGHEQF

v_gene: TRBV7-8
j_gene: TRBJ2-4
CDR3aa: ASSPIKAKNIQY

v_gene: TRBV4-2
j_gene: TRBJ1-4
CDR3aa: ASSQDGGGRANEKLF

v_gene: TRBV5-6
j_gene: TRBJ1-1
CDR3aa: ASSSITEAF

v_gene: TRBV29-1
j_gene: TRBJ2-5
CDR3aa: SVVVSGTVDGETQY

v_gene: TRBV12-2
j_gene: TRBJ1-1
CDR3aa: ASRCGDTEAF

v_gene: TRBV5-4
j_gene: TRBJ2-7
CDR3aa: ASSLGEHGEQY

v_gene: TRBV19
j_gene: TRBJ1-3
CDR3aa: ASSTQGHSGNTIY

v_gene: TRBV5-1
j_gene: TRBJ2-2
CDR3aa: ASSSTGKRAGELF

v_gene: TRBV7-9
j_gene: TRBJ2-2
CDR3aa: ASSLEGANTGELF

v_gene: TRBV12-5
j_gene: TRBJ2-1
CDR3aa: ASGSPGLPGPSYNEQF

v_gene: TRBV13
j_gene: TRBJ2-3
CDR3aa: ASSGGRVRTDTQY

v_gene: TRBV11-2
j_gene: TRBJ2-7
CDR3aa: ASSFLGSGQAPYEQY

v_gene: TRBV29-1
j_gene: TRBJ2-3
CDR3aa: SVLAGLTDTQY

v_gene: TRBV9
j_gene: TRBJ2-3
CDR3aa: ASSSWTSGSSDTQY

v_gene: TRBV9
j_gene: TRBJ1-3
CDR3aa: ASSVASPGTGPLSGNTIY

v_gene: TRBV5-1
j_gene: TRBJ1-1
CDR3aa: ASSEGQETNTEAF

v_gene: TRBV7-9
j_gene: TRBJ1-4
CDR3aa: ASSLVPTGPSEKLF

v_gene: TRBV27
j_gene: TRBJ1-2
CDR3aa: ASREGTGKTNYGYT

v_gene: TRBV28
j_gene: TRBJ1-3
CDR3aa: ASSNRQWGNTIY

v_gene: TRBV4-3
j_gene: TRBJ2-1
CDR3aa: ASSQVTSLTSYNEQF

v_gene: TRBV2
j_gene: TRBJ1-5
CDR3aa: ASRSRQGGNQPQH

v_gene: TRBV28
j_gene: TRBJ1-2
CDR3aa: ASRASAGGNYT

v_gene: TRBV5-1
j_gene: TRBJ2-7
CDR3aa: ASSSIDGRDPYEQY

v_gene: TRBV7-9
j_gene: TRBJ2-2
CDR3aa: ASSSGQNTGELF

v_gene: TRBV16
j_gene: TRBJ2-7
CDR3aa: ASSLPPGGRGYEQY

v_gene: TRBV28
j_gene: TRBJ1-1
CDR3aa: ASSLDRNTEAF